This entry concerns a single TCR beta chain. Its target is not known. Each donor was nominally healthy when sampled (though unrecorded immune exposures were likely). Use of 60 Vbeta and 13 Jbeta primers characterized the PCR. Repertoires were generated with immunoSEQ multiplex PCR, while TCRdb's copy carries only in-frame clones and drops some. The table lists more than 150,000 clones, over 75% of them singletons. This sample is drawn from a study of cytomegalovirus exposure and HLA in healthy donors. Study-level points and caveats: Follow-up analysis seemed to connect common viral pathogens with several of the most significant clusters identified.

This CDR3 comprises 15 residues. J was trimmed by 0 bases and V by 5 bases; bases with no gene match: 5. Germline CDR1 is LNHNV and CDR2 is YYDKDF (reference sequence). This chain links TRBV15 with TRBJ2-3, with TRBD2 identical over 7 bases. The TCR sequence derives from a woman between 25 and 40 years old in good health and CMV-seronegative. The sequenced material came from PBMCs. This chain's CDR3 is CATSERGDSTDTQYF. The CDR3 DNA sequence: TGTGCCACCAGCGAACGGGGGGATAGCACAGATACGCAGTATTTT.